The 21 T cell receptor beta chains below all came from one sample that was sequenced in a study of CD8 T cells in ankylosing spondylitis. Using its own MiXCR run on the 5' RACE reads, TCRdb lists one record per CDR3 protein. Here the sample spans a few hundred thousand distinct CDR3 sequences, roughly 13% being singletons. Study-level points and caveats: Seemingly characteristic of ankylosing spondylitis blood was a TCR beta motif consisting of about 8 highly homologous variants.

These receptors' targets are unknown. Material: blood, either unsorted or a sorted T cell fraction (not recorded which). The receptors originated from a male donor with ankylosing spondylitis.

Ten or more counts support this clonotype. The rearrangement uses TRBV24-1 and TRBJ2-2; D is ambiguous. The CDR3 spans 11 residues. V was trimmed by 7 bases and J by 6 bases, leaving 5 bases between them. Germline V gene lookup returns CDR1 KGHDR and CDR2 SFDVKD. The CDR3 loop is CATRFAGELFF. CDR3 bases: TGTGCCACCAGATTCGCCGGGGAGCTGTTTTTT.

This clonotype was recorded at least ten times. The junction shows a germline mismatch at one end, possibly a read error. This sequence joins TRBV7-9 and TRBJ2-1; 9 nucleotides match TRBD1. CDR3 size: 15 residues. Looked up from germline, CDR1 is SEHNR and CDR2 is FQNEAQ (reference sequence). CDR3 sequence (DNA): TGCGCCAGCAGCTTAGGGGACAGGGTTGACAATGAGCAGTTCTTC. It codes for CASSLGDRVDNEQFF.

This clonotype was observed a few times. The chain combines TRBV5-6 with TRBJ2-3; 9 bases are a match to TRBD1. The germline V gene encodes CDR1 SGHDT and CDR2 YYEEEE. The trim removed 3 bases at V and 2 bases at J, leaving 7 bases unmatched. This CDR3 spans 16 amino acids. CDR3 region: CASSSLRDRVTDTQYF. The CDR3 DNA is TGTGCCAGCAGCTCGCTGAGGGACAGGGTCACAGATACGCAGTATTTT.

V is TRBV5-1 and J is TRBJ2-3; either TRBD1 or TRBD2 may supply D (5 bases each). The CDR3 length is 15 residues. Germline V gives CDR1 SGHRS, CDR2 YFSETQ. Deletions cut 1 base from V and 3 bases from J, with 12 bases between. CDR3 nucleotides: TGCGCCAGCAGCTTGCAGACAGAGCGGACAGATACGCAGTATTTT. As protein: CASSLQTERTDTQYF. Complete variable domain (other parts from reference TRBV5-1 and TRBJ2-3): KAGVTQTPRYLIKTRGQQVTLSCSPISGHRSVSWYQQTPGQGLQFLFEYFSETQRNKGNFPGRFSGRQFSNSRSEMNVSTLELGDSALYLCASSLQTERTDTQYFGPGTRLTVL.

This clonotype has more than one count but fewer than ten. The chain combines TRBV10-3 with TRBJ2-7; no reliable D call. Germline CDR1 reads ENHRY; CDR2 reads SYGVKD. The CDR3 loop spans 13 amino acids. Trimming took 4 bases from V and 3 from J, leaving 10 bases between them. CDR3 in DNA: TGTGCCATCAGTGGAGCTGGGATCTACGAGCAGTACTTC. It is translated as CAISGAGIYEQYF.

The table lists this clonotype with a few counts. The chain couples TRBV29-1 to TRBJ1-1; D unresolved. The CDR3 sequence is 13 residues long. Germline CDR1 reads SQVTM; CDR2 reads ANQGSEA. V shed 1 base and J shed 3 bases, with 9 bases lying between them. In nucleotides, the CDR3 is TGCAGCGTTGAAGGGAAGGTGGACACTGAAGCTTTCTTT. It specifies CSVEGKVDTEAFF. The full variable domain, with the rest looked up from reference TRBV29-1 and TRBJ1-1, is SAVISQKPSRDICQRGTSLTIQCQVDSQVTMMFWYRQQPGQSLTLIATANQGSEATYESGFVIDKFPISRPNLTFSTLTVSNMSPEDSSIYLCSVEGKVDTEAFFGQGTRLTVV.

The V call is TRBV7-8, the J call TRBJ1-5, with 9 bases fitting TRBD1. The V and J ends lost 5 bases and 0 bases, in that order; junction bases with no gene match: 5. CDR1 is SGHVS, CDR2 FQNEAQ, per germline. This CDR3 region has 16 residues. CDR3 protein: CASSGYRGPSNQPQHF. The CDR3 region has the DNA TGTGCCAGCAGCGGATACAGGGGGCCTAGCAATCAGCCCCAGCATTTT.

This clonotype was detected only a few times. This chain connects TRBV18 to TRBJ2-7; 11 bases are a match to TRBD2. V shed 0 bases, J shed 7 bases, and the junction held 5 bases outside the gene matches. Germline assignment: CDR1 KGHSH and CDR2 LQKENI. The CDR3 is 15 amino acids. CDR3 DNA: TGTGCCAGCTCACCACCGGGACTAGCGGTGGATGAGCAGTACTTC. Translation gives CASSPPGLAVDEQYF. The full variable domain, rest sourced from reference TRBV18 and TRBJ2-7, is NAGVMQNPRHLVRRRGQEARLRCSPMKGHSHVYWYRQLPEEGLKFMVYLQKENIIDESGMPKERFSAEFPKEGPSILRIQQVVRGDSAAYFCASSPPGLAVDEQYFGPGTRLTVT.

This clonotype has more than one count but fewer than ten. The chain couples TRBV29-1 to TRBJ2-3, with D maybe TRBD2 (5 bases). Between the trimmed V and J ends, which lost 4 bases and 2 bases, there was a span of 13 bases. Germline V gives CDR1 SQVTM, CDR2 ANQGSEA. The CDR3 covers 14 residues. The CDR3 loop is CSVAPAAVTDTQYF. The CDR3 nucleotides are TGCAGCGTTGCCCCGGCAGCGGTCACAGATACGCAGTATTTT.

This clonotype was recorded a few times. The rearrangement links TRBV7-9 to TRBJ2-5, with 10 nucleotides matching TRBD2. Germline V CDR1 and CDR2: SEHNR, FQNEAQ (reference sequence). V shed 9 bases, J shed 0 bases, and the junction held 10 bases outside the gene matches. This CDR3 is 16 amino acids long. The chain's CDR3 is CASIWTSGSYQETQYF. In DNA, the CDR3 is TGTGCCAGTATCTGGACTAGCGGCTCCTACCAAGAGACCCAGTACTTC.

Only a few counts were recorded for this clonotype. The V gene is TRBV7-9, the J gene TRBJ2-7; 9 nucleotides agree with TRBD2. CDR1 and CDR2 (germline): SEHNR, FQNEAQ (reference sequence). The V segment lost 5 bases and the J segment 0 bases; nucleotides outside the gene matches: 8. The CDR3 consists of 16 residues. DNA for the CDR3: TGTGCCAGCAGCCTTTCGACTAGCGGTAGCTCCTACGAGCAGTACGTC. As protein: CASSLSTSGSSYEQYV.

The sample holds a few counts of this clonotype. The V call is TRBV5-6, the J call TRBJ2-1; D is unresolved. The CDR3 runs to 15 residues. Looked up from germline, CDR1 is SGHDT and CDR2 is YYEEEE. V was cut by 2 bases and J by 6 bases, with 15 bases left in between. CDR3 DNA sequence: TGTGCCAGCAGCTTCCCCCCCATAGAGGTCAATGAGCAGTTCTTC. It translates to CASSFPPIEVNEQFF.

The V and J genes are TRBV20-1 and TRBJ1-6; D is undetermined. This CDR3 has 14 amino acids. Trimming removed 5 bases from V and 3 bases from J, with 11 bases in between. CDR1 and CDR2 from the germline V gene are DFQATT and SNEGSKA (reference sequence). The CDR3 here is CSAGPLRYNSPLHF. In nucleotides, the CDR3 is TGCAGTGCTGGGCCTTTGCGCTATAATTCACCCCTCCACTTT.

V usage is TRBV20-1 and J usage is TRBJ2-1; D is perhaps TRBD2 (5 bases). The germline CDR1 and CDR2 sequences are DFQATT and SNEGSKA (reference sequence). V lost 4 bases, J lost 8 bases, and 15 bases lay in between. The CDR3 is 13 amino acids. CDR3 residues: CSATSSYTDEQFF. The CDR3 bases are TGCAGTGCTACTAGCAGCTACACCGATGAGCAGTTCTTC.

This clonotype occurred a few times. This chain links TRBV5-1 with TRBJ2-1, with TRBD2 matching over 12 bases. This CDR3 has 15 residues. V dropped 1 base and J dropped 9; count of bases not matched to a gene: 5. Germline V gene sequence: CDR1 SGHRS, CDR2 YFSETQ. DNA of the CDR3: TGCGCCAGCAGCTTGCAACTAGCGGGAGGAATTGAGCAGTTCTTC. It yields the protein CASSLQLAGGIEQFF.

This clonotype was picked up a small number of times. The chain combines TRBV12-3 or TRBV12-4 with TRBJ1-3; TRBD1 matches at 7 bases. This CDR3 has 17 amino acids. The junction had 12 bases not matched to a gene; V was cut back by 5 bases and J by 2 bases. The CDR3 loop reads CASSLTKGGIAGNTIYF. The CDR3 DNA reads as TGTGCCAGCAGTCTAACTAAAGGGGGCATAGCTGGAAACACCATATATTTT.

This clonotype is a singleton in its sample. The V call is TRBV5-4, the J call TRBJ2-3, with 8 nucleotides matching TRBD2. This CDR3 spans 17 amino acids. CDR1 is SGHNT, CDR2 YYREEE, per germline (reference sequence). V shed 6 bases, J shed 4 bases, and the junction held 16 bases outside the gene matches. The CDR3, as DNA: TGTGCCAGCAACGCCGAGGGGGTGAGCGGGAGTTCAGATACGCAGTATTTT. Amino acid sequence: CASNAEGVSGSSDTQYF. The complete variable domain, with remaining parts taken from reference TRBV5-4 and TRBJ2-3, reads ETGVTQSPTHLIKTRGQQVTLRCSSQSGHNTVSWYQQALGQGPQFIFQYYREEENGRGNFPPRFSGLQFPNYSSELNVNALELDDSALYLCASNAEGVSGSSDTQYFGPGTRLTVL.

The sample holds a few counts of this clonotype. The gene calls are TRBV29-1 and TRBJ2-7, with D perhaps matching TRBD1 (6 bases). V dropped 8 bases and J dropped 0 bases, with 14 bases sitting between them. Germline lookup yields CDR1 SQVTM and CDR2 ANQGSEA. This CDR3 has 13 amino acids. CDR3 nucleotides: TGCAGCTTCAAGGGGGAGAGCTCCTACGAGCAGTACTTC. Protein product: CSFKGESSYEQYF.

The gene calls are TRBV19 and TRBJ2-1, with TRBD2 matching over 9 bases. From germline, CDR1 is LNHDA and CDR2 SQIVND (reference sequence). V shed 3 bases and J 4 bases; nucleotides not matched to a gene: 10. The CDR3 has 17 amino acids. The CDR3 bases are TGTGCCAGTAGTATTGTAGGTAGCGGGGGAGCGTACAATGAGCAGTTCTTC. Translating it yields CASSIVGSGGAYNEQFF.

The gene calls are TRBV3-1 and TRBJ2-1; 7 nucleotides align to TRBD2. The CDR3 loop spans 16 amino acids. With V trimmed by 1 base and J by 8 bases, 11 bases remained unmatched. Germline CDR1 and CDR2: LGHDT and YNNKEL (reference sequence). For the CDR3, the DNA is TGTGCCAGCAGCCAAGTACGGGGGGTTAGTTACGATGAGCAGTTCTTC. This translates into CASSQVRGVSYDEQFF.

The CDR3 DNA reads TGTGCCAGCAGCTTGGGGGGACTACCTCGGGATGAGCAGTTCTTC. This codes for CASSLGGLPRDEQFF. The V call is TRBV5-6, the J call TRBJ2-1; TRBD2 matches 7 bases. J was trimmed by 8 bases and V by 0 bases; bases with no gene match: 8. The CDR3 covers 15 residues. Germline V gives CDR1 SGHDT, CDR2 YYEEEE. The complete variable domain, with remaining parts taken from reference TRBV5-6 and TRBJ2-1, reads DAGVTQSPTHLIKTRGQQVTLRCSPKSGHDTVSWYQQALGQGPQFIFQYYEEEERQRGNFPDRFSGHQFPNYSSELNVNALLLGDSALYLCASSLGGLPRDEQFFGPGTRLTVL.